One sample yielded the 10 T cell receptor beta chains listed below, sequenced in a study of human T cells and chemical hapten exposure. As to time point: patch test 3, about 24 weeks after DPC sensitization. Regarding treatment: therapeutic diphenylcyclopropenone sensitization with weekly scalp DPC. TCRdb passed the RACE reads through MiXCR, listing each CDR3 protein once. The sample holds 150,000 to 200,000 distinct CDR3 sequences; 25% to 35% are singletons and the top ten take 2.1%. Sequences were derived from whole blood, sampled in connection with sensitization to the hapten diphenylcyclopropenone (DPC). The source is a woman younger than 30 with alopecia areata. Some clones in this sample may be carry-over from other donors' samples.

This chain uses TRBV4-2 with TRBJ2-7; no reliable D call. The germline V and J ends were trimmed by 3 bases and 0 bases, with 12 bases remaining between them. This CDR3 comprises 15 residues. The germline V gene has CDR1 LGHNA and CDR2 YNFKEQ. The DNA for the CDR3 is TGTGCCAGCAGCCAGTACCACAGATTCTCCTACGAGCAGTACTTC. Its protein product is CASSQYHRFSYEQYF.

This chain links TRBV12-3 or TRBV12-4 with TRBJ2-7; no definite D call. The V end lost 1 base, the J end lost 6 bases, and 7 bases lay between the germline ends. This CDR3 has 12 residues. The CDR3 DNA reads as TGTGCCAGCAGTTTAGGAGGTACCGAGCAGTACTTC. Encoded protein: CASSLGGTEQYF.

The J gene is TRBJ2-1, the V gene TRBV20-1; D is undetermined. The CDR3 totals 13 residues. Trimming pared 6 bases from V and 0 bases from J, leaving 9 bases between. In germline, CDR1 is DFQATT, CDR2 SNEGSKA (reference sequence). The CDR3 sequence is CSADLTSYNEQFF. The DNA of the CDR3 is TGCAGTGCCGACTTGACCTCCTACAATGAGCAGTTCTTC.

This chain connects TRBV11-3 to TRBJ1-1; D remains ambiguous. The CDR3 runs to 13 residues. The V and J ends lost 4 bases and 3 bases respectively, with 9 bases between them. In germline, CDR1 is SGHNT, CDR2 YENEEA. CDR3 coding DNA: TGTGCCAGCAGCTCGCGGGGATACACTGAAGCTTTCTTT. It translates to CASSSRGYTEAFF.

The chain is built from TRBV5-4 and TRBJ2-1, with 8 bases matching TRBD1. This CDR3 region has 17 residues. J was trimmed by 1 base and V by 4 bases; bases with no gene match: 10. The V gene's germline CDR1 is SGHNT and CDR2 YYREEE (reference sequence). CDR3 nucleotides: TGTGCCAGCAGCCCGGGTTCAGGGGGCAGGTCCTACAATGAGCAGTTCTTC. It specifies CASSPGSGGRSYNEQFF.

This clonotype was observed a handful of times. The chain has TRBV9 and TRBJ2-3, with a weak D call TRBD2 (5 bases). From germline, CDR1 is SGDLS and CDR2 YYNGEE. This CDR3 has 13 residues. Trimming cost V 2 bases and J 9 bases, with 13 bases left between them. The CDR3 nucleotides are TGTGCCAGCAGCGTGGACTCTCCTTGGACGCAGTATTTT. Protein sequence: CASSVDSPWTQYF.

This chain connects TRBV7-8 to TRBJ2-7; 8 nucleotides agree with TRBD2. This CDR3 is 15 amino acids long. The germline V gene encodes CDR1 SGHVS and CDR2 FQNEAQ. V shed 4 bases and J 1 base; nucleotides not matched to a gene: 6. CDR3 nucleotides: TGTGCCAGCAGCTCTAGGCGACTAGCGTCCTACGAGCAGTACTTC. Encoded protein: CASSSRRLASYEQYF. The full variable domain, with the rest looked up from reference TRBV7-8 and TRBJ2-7, is GAGVSQSPRYKVAKRGQDVALRCDPISGHVSLFWYQQALGQGPEFLTYFQNEAQLDKSGLPSDRFFAERPEGSVSTLKIQRTQQEDSAVYLCASSSRRLASYEQYFGPGTRLTVT.

This clonotype has at least ten counts. J is TRBJ2-5 and V is TRBV7-2; D is unresolved. V lost 8 bases and J 5 bases, leaving 12 bases between the germline ends. This CDR3 spans 12 amino acids. Germline assignment: CDR1 SGHTA and CDR2 FQGNSA. The CDR3 reads CASRKGSETQYF. The CDR3 nucleotides are TGTGCCAGCCGAAAAGGGTCCGAGACCCAGTACTTC. The full variable domain, in which reference TRBV7-2 and TRBJ2-5 provide the parts outside the CDR3, is GAGVSQSPSNKVTEKGKDVELRCDPISGHTALYWYRQSLGQGLEFLIYFQGNSAPDKSGLPSDRFSAERTGGSVSTLTIQRTQQEDSAVYLCASRKGSETQYFGPGTRLLVL.

The chain couples TRBV20-1 to TRBJ2-3; 8 nucleotides agree with TRBD2. This CDR3 is built from 15 residues. Germline CDR1 and CDR2: DFQATT and SNEGSKA (reference sequence). After removal of 1 base from V and 0 bases from J, the junction contained 3 bases not matched to a gene. Written as DNA, the CDR3 is TGCAGTGCTAGAGTAGGACTAGCTAGCACAGATACGCAGTATTTT. Protein: CSARVGLASTDTQYF.

This clonotype has more than one count but fewer than ten. J is TRBJ1-6 and V is TRBV7-9; the D is unclear. The CDR3 is 14 amino acids. Germline values: CDR1 SEHNR, CDR2 FQNEAQ (reference sequence). V lost 2 bases, J lost 8 bases, and 10 bases lay in between. The CDR3 sequence is CASSLTGTDSPLHF. CDR3 sequence (DNA): TGTGCCAGCAGCTTAACGGGTACGGATTCACCCCTCCACTTT.